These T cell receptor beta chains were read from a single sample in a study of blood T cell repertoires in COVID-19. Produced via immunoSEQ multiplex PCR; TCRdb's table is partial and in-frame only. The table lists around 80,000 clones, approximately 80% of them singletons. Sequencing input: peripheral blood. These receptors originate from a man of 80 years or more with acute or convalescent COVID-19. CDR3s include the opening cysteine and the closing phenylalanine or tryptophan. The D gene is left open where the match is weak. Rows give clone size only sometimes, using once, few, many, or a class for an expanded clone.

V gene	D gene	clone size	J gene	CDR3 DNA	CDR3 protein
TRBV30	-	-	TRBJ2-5	TGTGCCTGGAGTGCTTTAGCGGACGGGGAGACCCAGTACTTC	CAWSALADGETQYF
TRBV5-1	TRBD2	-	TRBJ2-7	TGCGCCAGCAGCTTGTGGGGGGGCCGGACTAGCGGGGTGAGCGAGCAGTACTTC	CASSLWGGRTSGVSEQYF
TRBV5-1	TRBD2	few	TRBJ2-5	TGCGCCAGCAGCTTGGGGACTAGCGGGGGAGGAGGGACCCAGTACTTC	CASSLGTSGGGGTQYF
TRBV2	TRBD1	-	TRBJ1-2	TGTGCCAGCAGTGAAACAAGGGGGCAAGTCTATGGCTACACCTTC	CASSETRGQVYGYTF
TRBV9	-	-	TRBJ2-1	TGTGCCAGCAGCGTCCTAGATGGGAATGAGCAGTTCTTC	CASSVLDGNEQFF
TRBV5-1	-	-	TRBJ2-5	TGCGCCAGCAGCTTGGGACAGGCAAAAGAGACCCAGTACTTC	CASSLGQAKETQYF
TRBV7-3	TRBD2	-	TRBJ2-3	TGTGCCAGCAGCCCCAGCGGGGGCGCAGATACGCAGTATTTT	CASSPSGGADTQYF
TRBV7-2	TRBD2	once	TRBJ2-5	TGTGCCAGCAGCTTACAGCGGGGATACCAAGAGACCCAGTACTTC	CASSLQRGYQETQYF
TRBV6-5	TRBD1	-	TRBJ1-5	TGTGCCAGCTACCGGGACAGGGACCGTCAGCCCCAGCATTTT	CASYRDRDRQPQHF
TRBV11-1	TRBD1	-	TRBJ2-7	TGTGCCAGCAGCTTAGGGGGACAGGGAGTGATCCACGAGCAGTACTTC	CASSLGGQGVIHEQYF
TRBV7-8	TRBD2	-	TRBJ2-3	TGTGCCAGCAGCTTAGGCCGGCTCAGCGGGGGGCGAGATACGCAGTATTTT	CASSLGRLSGGRDTQYF
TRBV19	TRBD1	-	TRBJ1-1	TGTGCCAGTAGTATCCCGAGGACAGGCCTGAACACTGAAGCTTTCTTT	CASSIPRTGLNTEAFF
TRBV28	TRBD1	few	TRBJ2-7	TGTGCCAGCAGTTTGTGGGGGACAGGAATCTCCTACGAGCAGTACTTC	CASSLWGTGISYEQYF
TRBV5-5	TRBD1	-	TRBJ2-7	TGTGCCAGCAGCTTGGCGGGACAGGGATTCCCTTACGAGCAGTACTTC	CASSLAGQGFPYEQYF
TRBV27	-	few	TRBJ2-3	TGTGCCAGCAGTTTATCGGGCAGGGTAGATACGCAGTATTTT	CASSLSGRVDTQYF
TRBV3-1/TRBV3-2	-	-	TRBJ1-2	TGTGCCAGCAGCCGCGGCAGGGACTATGGCTACACCTTC	CASSRGRDYGYTF
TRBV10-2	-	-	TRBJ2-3	TGCGCCAGCAGTGAGCTCTATACTAGCACAGATACGCAGTATTTT	CASSELYTSTDTQYF
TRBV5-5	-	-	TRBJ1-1	TGTGCCAGCAGCGCAGGGTGGTCGAACACTGAAGCTTTCTTT	CASSAGWSNTEAFF
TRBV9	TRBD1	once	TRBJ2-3	TGTGCCAGCAGCTCCGGACAGGGGATGGCAGATACGCAGTATTTT	CASSSGQGMADTQYF
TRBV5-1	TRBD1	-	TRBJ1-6	TGCGCCAGCAGCTCGGACAGTTCGGGACAGGGTTTGTCACCCCTCCACTTT	CASSSDSSGQGLSPLHF
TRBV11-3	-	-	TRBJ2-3	TGTGCCAGCAGCTTAGACGCGGGTGGGCTTAGCACAGATACGCAGTATTTT	CASSLDAGGLSTDTQYF
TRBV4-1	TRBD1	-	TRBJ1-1	TGCGCCAGCAGCGCCCGGACAGGGGGCGGGACTGAAGCTTTCTTT	CASSARTGGGTEAFF
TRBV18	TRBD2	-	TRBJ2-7	TGTGCCAGCTCACTCAGCGGGGGGACCTACGAGCAGTACTTC	CASSLSGGTYEQYF
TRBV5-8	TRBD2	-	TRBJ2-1	TGTGCCAGCAGCTTGCGAACCGGGACTAGCGCGTACAATGAGCAGTTCTTC	CASSLRTGTSAYNEQFF
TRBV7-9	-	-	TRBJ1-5	TGTGCCAGCAGCTTAGCAGGGGAAGGACAGCCCCAGCATTTT	CASSLAGEGQPQHF
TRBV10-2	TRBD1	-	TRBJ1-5	TGCGCCAGCAGTACAGGGGACGGTCAGCCCCAGCATTTT	CASSTGDGQPQHF
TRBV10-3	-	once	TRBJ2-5	TGTGCCATCAGTGAGCGACAGGGAGGCGAGACCCAGTACTTC	CAISERQGGETQYF
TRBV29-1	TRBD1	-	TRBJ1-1	TGCAGCGTTGAAACAGGCCAGGGGGCCCCTGAAGCTTTCTTT	CSVETGQGAPEAFF
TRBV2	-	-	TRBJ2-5	TGTGCCAGCAGTGAATTTCTAGGGGGAGAGACCCAGTACTTC	CASSEFLGGETQYF
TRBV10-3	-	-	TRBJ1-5	TGTGCCATCAGTGCGGTGGATCAGCCCCAGCATTTT	CAISAVDQPQHF
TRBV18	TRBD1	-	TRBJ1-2	TGTGCCAGCTCACCATCCTCCGGGACAGGGGGAGACGGCTACACCTTC	CASSPSSGTGGDGYTF
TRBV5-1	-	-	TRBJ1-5	TGCGCCAGCAGGTTCGGGACAAGTCAGCCCCAGCATTTT	CASRFGTSQPQHF
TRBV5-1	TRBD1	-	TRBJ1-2	TGCGCCAGCAGCTTGGAGCAGGGGGCGGAAGGCTACACCTTC	CASSLEQGAEGYTF
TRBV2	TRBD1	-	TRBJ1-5	TGTGCCAGCAGTTCCGGGACAGGGGGGAGTCAGCCCCAGCATTTT	CASSSGTGGSQPQHF
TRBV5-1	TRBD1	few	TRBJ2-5	TGCGCCAGCAGCTTGTCGACAGGGTTCCAAGAGACCCAGTACTTC	CASSLSTGFQETQYF
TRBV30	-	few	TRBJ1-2	TGTGCCTGGAACGCGCCTAACTATGGCTACACCTTC	CAWNAPNYGYTF
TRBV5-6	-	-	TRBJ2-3	TGTGCCAGCAGCTTTCCAGGGATCACAGATACGCAGTATTTT	CASSFPGITDTQYF
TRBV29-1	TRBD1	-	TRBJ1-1	TGCAGCGTTACAGGGACAGCCATGAACACTGAAGCTTTCTTT	CSVTGTAMNTEAFF
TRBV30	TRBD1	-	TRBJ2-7	TGTGCCTGGCGAGGGGGGACAGGGCCTCGGACCGAGCAGTACTTC	CAWRGGTGPRTEQYF
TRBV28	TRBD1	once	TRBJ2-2	TGTGCCAGCGAAAACCCCCAGGGGGCCACCGGGGAGCTGTTTTTT	CASENPQGATGELFF
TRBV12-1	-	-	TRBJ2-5	TGTGCCAGCAGCCCAAGCGGGGGAGGTGGCCACCAAGAGACCCAGTACTTC	CASSPSGGGGHQETQYF
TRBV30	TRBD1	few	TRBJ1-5	TGTGCCTGGAGGACAGGGAATGGGTGGGGGCCCCAGCATTTT	CAWRTGNGWGPQHF
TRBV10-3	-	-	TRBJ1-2	TGTGCCATCAGTGATATGGGAGGGGGAGGTGGCTACACCTTC	CAISDMGGGGGYTF
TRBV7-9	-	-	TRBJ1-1	TGTGCCAGCAGCCCCCCAGGGGTCGTCACTGAAGCTTTCTTT	CASSPPGVVTEAFF
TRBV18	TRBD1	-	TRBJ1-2	TGTGCCAGCTCACCATCCGGACAGGGGGCTGACGGCTACACCTTC	CASSPSGQGADGYTF
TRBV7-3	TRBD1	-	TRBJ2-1	TGTGCCAGCAGCGCAACGGGACAGGGCAACAATGAGCAGTTCTTC	CASSATGQGNNEQFF
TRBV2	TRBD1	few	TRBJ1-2	TGTGCCAGCAGCGAGACAGGGGGTGTTAACTATGGCTACACCTTC	CASSETGGVNYGYTF
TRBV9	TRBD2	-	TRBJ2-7	TGTGCCAGCAGCCCACGGACTAGCGGGGGGGCAAGTCCCGAGCAGTACTTC	CASSPRTSGGASPEQYF
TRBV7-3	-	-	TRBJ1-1	TGTGCCAGCAGCGTGGACAGGAACACTGAAGCTTTCTTT	CASSVDRNTEAFF
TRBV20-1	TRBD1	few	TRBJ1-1	TGCAGTGCTGTCGGACAGGGCGAAGCTTTCTTT	CSAVGQGEAFF
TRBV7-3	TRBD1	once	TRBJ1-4	TGTGCCAGCAGCTTACGTGGGACAGGGCATGAAAAACTGTTTTTT	CASSLRGTGHEKLFF
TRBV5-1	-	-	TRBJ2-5	TGCGCCAGCAGCTTGAGGGGACAAGAGACCCAGTACTTC	CASSLRGQETQYF
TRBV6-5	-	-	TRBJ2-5	TGTGCCAGCAGCCCACAGGGGGGGCAAGAGACCCAGTACTTC	CASSPQGGQETQYF
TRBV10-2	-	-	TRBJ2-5	TGCGCCAGCAGTGAACCACTACAGGGTCAAGAGACCCAGTACTTC	CASSEPLQGQETQYF
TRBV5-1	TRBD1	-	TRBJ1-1	TGCGCCAGCAGCTTGCCAACAGGGGGCACTGAAGCTTTCTTT	CASSLPTGGTEAFF
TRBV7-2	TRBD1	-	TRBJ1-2	TGTGCCAGCAGCTTAGTTTTAGGACAGGCTGGCTATGGCTACACCTTC	CASSLVLGQAGYGYTF
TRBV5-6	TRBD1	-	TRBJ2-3	TGTGCCAGCACCCTACTCCTGACAGGGGGCACAGATACGCAGTATTTT	CASTLLLTGGTDTQYF
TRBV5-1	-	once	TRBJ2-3	TGCGCCAGCAGCTCCGGGATCGCCGGGGAAGATACGCAGTATTTT	CASSSGIAGEDTQYF
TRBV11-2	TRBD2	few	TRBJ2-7	TGTGCCAGCAGCTCTAGCGGGGGACCCTACGAGCAGTACTTC	CASSSSGGPYEQYF
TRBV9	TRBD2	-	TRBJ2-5	TGTGCCAGCAGCATCTATAGCGGGGGAGCACAAGAGACCCAGTACTTC	CASSIYSGGAQETQYF